Reported below is one T cell receptor beta chain. Its antigen is unknown. This sample stems from a study of identical twins. Study-level findings and limits: Twins' excess sharing was less marked for out-of-frame beta sequences.

CDR1 is MNHEY, CDR2 SVGEGT, per germline. V lost 7 bases, J lost 3 bases, and 15 bases lay in between. CDR3 length: 14 residues. A universal primer site was incorporated via template switching, and the cDNA contained unique molecular identifiers. MiXCR was run by TCRdb on the 5' RACE reads, yielding one entry per CDR3 protein. The data contain 420,000 or so distinct CDR3 sequences, about a fifth of them seen just once; the ten biggest clones take up 9.5% to 15%. The chain joins TRBV6-2 or TRBV6-3 to TRBJ1-1; unclear D gene. This receptor was identified in a man in his fifties in good health. Sequenced: naive T cells sorted from blood. The chain's CDR3 is CASTQNDWDTEAFF. The CDR3, as DNA: TGTGCCAGCACCCAGAACGACTGGGACACTGAAGCTTTCTTT.